What follows are 25 T cell receptor beta chains derived from one specimen sequenced in a study of T cells in Graves' hyperthyroidism and ophthalmopathy. The CDR3 regions of TCR beta were amplified from RNA transcripts. The HTBI set primed first-round TCR CDR3 RT-PCR. MiXCR was run by TCRdb on the multiplex PCR reads, yielding one entry per CDR3 protein. This sample has about 770,000 distinct CDR3 sequences, with about 19% found just once. The sequencing sample was made of blood. Receptor source: a woman between 50 and 59 years old with Graves' hyperthyroidism that later progressed to Graves' ophthalmopathy.

This rearrangement joins TRBV6-5 to TRBJ2-1, with D tentatively TRBD2 (7 bases). This CDR3 comprises 14 residues. Per the germline V gene, CDR1 is MNHEY and CDR2 is SVGAGI. Trimming stripped 0 bases from V and 7 bases from J, with 10 bases between. The CDR3 DNA reads TGTGCCAGCAGTTACTCGAGGGGGGGGAATGAGCAGTTCTTC. Translation gives CASSYSRGGNEQFF.

This clonotype was seen many times. This chain links TRBV3-1 with TRBJ2-1; D gene uncertain. The CDR3 runs 15 residues. V was shortened by 1 base and J by 0 bases, with 7 bases between the two germline ends. Germline values: CDR1 LGHDT, CDR2 YNNKEL (reference sequence). In DNA, the CDR3 is TGTGCCAGCAGCCAAGGTGTGAGCTCCTACAATGAGCAGTTCTTC. Protein product: CASSQGVSSYNEQFF.

This clonotype was detected only a few times. The genes are TRBV12-3 or TRBV12-4 and TRBJ2-1, with D perhaps being TRBD1 or TRBD2 (6 bases each). The germline V and J ends were trimmed by 2 bases and 5 bases, with 19 bases remaining between them. The CDR3 has 17 amino acids. The CDR3 loop reads CASSLKSPGAINNEQFF. The CDR3, as DNA: TGTGCCAGCAGTTTAAAGTCCCCGGGGGCGATAAACAATGAGCAGTTCTTC.

This clonotype was recorded a few times. The chain links TRBV9 to TRBJ2-7, with D maybe TRBD2 (7 bases). Germline assignment: CDR1 SGDLS and CDR2 YYNGEE. V was shortened by 0 bases and J by 4 bases, with 14 bases between the two germline ends. This CDR3 has 15 residues. Here the CDR3 reads CASSVGGGPRYEQYF. As DNA, the CDR3 is TGTGCCAGCAGCGTAGGGGGGGGGCCTAGGTACGAGCAGTACTTC. Together with reference TRBV9 and TRBJ2-7, the CDR3 gives the full variable domain: DSGVTQTPKHLITATGQRVTLRCSPRSGDLSVYWYQQSLDQGLQFLIQYYNGEERAKGNILERFSAQQFPDLHSELNLSSLELGDSALYFCASSVGGGPRYEQYFGPGTRLTVT.

V gene TRBV10-2 combines with J gene TRBJ2-5; 8 bases match TRBD1. The germline CDR1 and CDR2 sequences are WSHSY and SAAADI. The CDR3 is made up of 17 amino acids. Trimming cost V 6 bases and J 2 bases; bases outside gene matches: 14. This chain's CDR3 is CASRSQSYRGSQETQYF. The CDR3 nucleotides read TGCGCCAGCAGGAGCCAGTCGTACAGGGGGTCTCAAGAGACCCAGTACTTC.

This clonotype was observed a handful of times. V and J are TRBV19 and TRBJ1-1, with 8 bases identical to TRBD1. Germline V gene lookup returns CDR1 LNHDA and CDR2 SQIVND (reference sequence). Trimming took 8 bases from V and 0 from J; bases not matched to a gene: 5. There are 14 residues in the CDR3. In DNA, the CDR3 is TGTGCCAGTGACAGGGGCCTAATGAACACTGAAGCTTTCTTT. Encoded protein: CASDRGLMNTEAFF.

This chain uses TRBV7-6 with TRBJ1-5; 8 bases match TRBD1. The V gene end was trimmed by 5 bases and the J gene end by 5 bases; junction bases not matched to a gene: 5. This CDR3 contains 14 residues. Looked up from germline, CDR1 is SGHVS and CDR2 is FNYEAQ. The CDR3 nucleotides are TGTGCCAGCAGCACATCGACAGGGGATCAGCCCCAGCATTTT. Protein sequence: CASSTSTGDQPQHF. Full variable domain (remainder filled in from reference TRBV7-6 and TRBJ1-5): GAGVSQSPRYKVTKRGQDVALRCDPISGHVSLYWYRQALGQGPEFLTYFNYEAQQDKSGLPNDRFSAERPEGSISTLTIQRTEQRDSAMYRCASSTSTGDQPQHFGDGTRLSIL.

This clonotype was seen at least ten times. The chain links TRBV2 to TRBJ1-6, with D possibly being TRBD1 (5 bases). This CDR3 comprises 13 residues. V gave up 5 bases and J gave up 11 bases, with 13 bases separating them. CDR1 is SNHLY and CDR2 is FYNNEI in the germline V gene. Here the CDR3 DNA reads TGTGCCAGCAGTAGGGGTATTCAGGCACCCCTCCACTTT. Translating gives CASSRGIQAPLHF.

This clonotype was found many times. The V gene is TRBV3-1, the J gene TRBJ2-1, with 9 bases matching TRBD2. Unmatched junction bases numbered 18, after V lost 6 bases and J lost 9 bases. Looked up from germline, CDR1 is LGHDT and CDR2 is YNNKEL (reference sequence). The CDR3 extends over 17 amino acids. Written as DNA, the CDR3 is TGTGCCAGCAGTCCAAGATTGCGGCGGGGGGGAGACGGTGAGCAGTTCTTC. Protein: CASSPRLRRGGDGEQFF.

This clonotype was detected a few times. The rearrangement joins TRBV18 to TRBJ1-1; the D gene is possibly TRBD1 (5 bases). Looked up from germline, CDR1 is KGHSH and CDR2 is LQKENI. V lost 4 bases and J lost 13, with 25 bases in between. The CDR3 is 15 residues long. CDR3 sequence reads: CASSRQDQGLGGGFF. The CDR3, as DNA: TGTGCCAGCTCACGACAAGATCAAGGGCTCGGGGGTGGTTTCTTT. Supplemented by reference TRBV18 and TRBJ1-1, the full variable domain reads NAGVMQNPRHLVRRRGQEARLRCSPMKGHSHVYWYRQLPEEGLKFMVYLQKENIIDESGMPKERFSAEFPKEGPSILRIQQVVRGDSAAYFCASSRQDQGLGGGFFGQGTRLTVV.

This clonotype has at least ten counts. V is TRBV2 and J is TRBJ1-1; no clear D gene. Germline V gene data show CDR1 as SNHLY and CDR2 as FYNNEI. Trimming took off 3 bases at V and 0 bases at J, with 14 bases between the two ends. CDR3 length: 16 residues. The CDR3 spells CASSDPSDLMNTEAFF. CDR3 nucleotide sequence: TGTGCCAGCAGTGATCCTAGCGACCTGATGAACACTGAAGCTTTCTTT.

There are many counts of this clonotype. This chain joins TRBV11-2 and TRBJ2-3; TRBD2 matches 8 bases. Germline values: CDR1 SGHAT, CDR2 FQNNGV. The CDR3 consists of 15 residues. V was pared by 6 bases and J by 2 bases, with 7 bases of the junction left unmatched. The CDR3 DNA is TGTGCCAGCAGAAGAGCGGGGGTTCACACAGATACGCAGTATTTT. The encoded protein is CASRRAGVHTDTQYF.

This rearrangement joins TRBV4-1 to TRBJ2-1, with 9 bases identical to TRBD2. Germline CDR1 is MGHRA and CDR2 is YSYEKL. V lost 0 bases, J lost 1 base, and 7 bases stayed unmatched. CDR3 size: 18 residues. The DNA for the CDR3 is TGCGCCAGCAGCCAAGAGGCGGGTAGCGGGGGATCCTACAATGAGCAGTTCTTC. Protein: CASSQEAGSGGSYNEQFF.

This clonotype was seen many times. The genes are TRBV12-3 or TRBV12-4 and TRBJ1-4; D is ambiguous. The ends were cut back, 4 bases at V and 2 bases at J, with 11 bases in the middle. This CDR3 is built from 15 residues. The CDR3 region is CASSWRVTTNEKLFF. The CDR3 DNA reads TGTGCCAGCAGTTGGAGGGTTACGACTAATGAAAAACTGTTTTTT.

This clonotype was counted ten times or more. V and J are TRBV5-1 and TRBJ2-5; perhaps TRBD1 as D (5 bases). CDR3 length: 16 amino acids. V was shortened by 1 base and J by 0 bases, with 13 bases between the two germline ends. Germline values: CDR1 SGHRS, CDR2 YFSETQ. The CDR3 region is CASSLQTDEYQETQYF. CDR3 DNA: TGCGCCAGCAGCTTGCAGACAGACGAGTACCAAGAGACCCAGTACTTC.

This clonotype was counted a few times. The chain uses TRBV18 and TRBJ1-1, with D unresolved. V was clipped by 3 bases and J by 1 base, with 15 bases between them. The CDR3 covers 16 residues. CDR1 is KGHSH and CDR2 is LQKENI in the germline V gene. The CDR3 protein is CASSPGSRAGNTEAFF. The CDR3 coding sequence is TGTGCCAGCTCACCGGGCTCTAGGGCCGGGAACACTGAAGCTTTCTTT.

This chain joins TRBV19 and TRBJ1-4; perhaps TRBD1 as D (6 bases). Germline CDR1 reads LNHDA; CDR2 reads SQIVND (reference sequence). Trimming left V 2 bases short and J 6 bases short, with 13 bases between. CDR3 length: 15 residues. DNA of the CDR3: TGTGCCAGTAGTATACGGCAGGGGAAAGATGAAAAACTGTTTTTT. Translated, it gives CASSIRQGKDEKLFF.

This clonotype showed up many times. The rearrangement links TRBV12-3 or TRBV12-4 to TRBJ1-1; tentative D call: TRBD1 (5 bases). The ends were cut back, 2 bases at V and 2 bases at J, with 21 bases in the middle. CDR3 length: 18 residues. The chain's CDR3 is CASSLPLGEAGFNTEAFF. The CDR3 DNA reads TGTGCCAGCAGTTTACCCCTGGGGGAGGCAGGGTTCAACACTGAAGCTTTCTTT.

The V gene is TRBV7-6, the J gene TRBJ2-3; D not resolved. This CDR3 comprises 14 residues. Between the trimmed V and J ends, which lost 4 bases and 2 bases, there was a span of 10 bases. From germline, CDR1 is SGHVS and CDR2 FNYEAQ. The CDR3 DNA follows: TGTGCCAGCAGCTCCATGGGTATCACAGATACGCAGTATTTT. Translating gives CASSSMGITDTQYF. The full variable domain, with the rest looked up from reference TRBV7-6 and TRBJ2-3, is GAGVSQSPRYKVTKRGQDVALRCDPISGHVSLYWYRQALGQGPEFLTYFNYEAQQDKSGLPNDRFSAERPEGSISTLTIQRTEQRDSAMYRCASSSMGITDTQYFGPGTRLTVL.

This clonotype was counted a few times. A read error may account for a junction end that differs from germline. This rearrangement joins TRBV5-8 to TRBJ1-4; D gene uncertain. Germline V lookup: CDR1 SGHTS, CDR2 YDEGEE. This CDR3 region has 15 residues. CDR3 protein: CASSLVLEGNEKPFF. The CDR3 region has the DNA TGTGCCAGCAGCTTGGTACTAGAGGGTAATGAAAAACCGTTTTTT.

The chain combines TRBV4-1 with TRBJ2-3, with 7 positions matching TRBD2. CDR1 and CDR2 (germline): MGHRA, YSYEKL. Unmatched junction bases numbered 11, after V lost 4 bases and J lost 4 bases. This CDR3 has 16 residues. CDR3 sequence (DNA): TGCGCCAGCAGCCTTGAACCGGGACTAAGACCAGATACGCAGTATTTT. Residues: CASSLEPGLRPDTQYF.

In its sample, this clonotype was seen many times. This chain connects TRBV11-2 to TRBJ2-3, with TRBD1 identical over 7 bases. Germline trimming cut 5 bases from V and 2 bases from J; bases unmatched to any gene: 7. This CDR3 spans 15 amino acids. The germline V gene has CDR1 SGHAT and CDR2 FQNNGV. This chain's CDR3 is CASSTQTGLTDTQYF. For the CDR3, the DNA is TGTGCCAGCAGCACCCAGACAGGGCTCACAGATACGCAGTATTTT. Looking up the rest from reference TRBV11-2 and TRBJ2-3 gives the full variable domain: EAGVAQSPRYKIIEKRQSVAFWCNPISGHATLYWYQQILGQGPKLLIQFQNNGVVDDSQLPKDRFSAERLKGVDSTLKIQPAKLEDSAVYLCASSTQTGLTDTQYFGPGTRLTVL.

This clonotype has at least ten counts. This CDR3 is CASSLEGPGTEAFF. CDR3 coding DNA: TGCGCCAGCAGCTTGGAGGGGCCGGGCACTGAAGCTTTCTTT. The V gene is TRBV5-1, the J gene TRBJ1-1; TRBD1 is a possible D gene (5 bases). This CDR3 comprises 14 residues. Trimming removed 0 bases at V and 4 bases at J, with 10 bases between. The germline V gene encodes CDR1 SGHRS and CDR2 YFSETQ.

The chain has TRBV7-2 and TRBJ2-1; 7 positions match TRBD1. Germline CDR1 and CDR2: SGHTA and FQGNSA. The CDR3 contains 17 residues. After removal of 0 bases from V and 5 bases from J, the junction contained 10 bases not matched to a gene. CDR3 loop: CASSLAMRQGVDNEQFF. In DNA form, the CDR3 reads TGTGCCAGCAGCTTAGCTATGCGGCAGGGGGTTGACAATGAGCAGTTCTTC.

This clonotype was recorded many times. CDR3 DNA sequence: TGTGCCAGCAGCCCGAGGGAGGATAACTATGGCTACACCTTC. This gives the protein CASSPREDNYGYTF. J is TRBJ1-2 and V is TRBV3-1; D ambiguous. CDR3 length equals 14 residues. Trimming cost V 4 bases and J 1 base, with 10 bases left between them. CDR1 is LGHDT, CDR2 YNNKEL, per germline (reference sequence).